This TCR beta chain is from a study of OX40 agonist ivuxolimab in advanced cancers. Background on the study: A male proportion of around 86% was recorded, with mean age about 62 years and range roughly 23 to 90.

Drawing of blood for sampling happened at baseline, at cycle 4 day 1, and at cycle 7 day 1. TCRdb's copy holds only in-frame clones and misses some; the assay was immunoSEQ multiplex PCR. The sample includes nearly 85,000 clones, around 85% seen only once; the top ten take under 2%. Broader study findings: There was clonal expansion of CD4+ and CD8+ blood T cells by week 6 at 0.1 to 3.0 mg/kg.

About this clone: Its specificity is unknown.

This TCR derives from an adult with an advanced solid tumor such as melanoma, head and neck, liver or kidney cancer. The input for sequencing was CD4+ or CD8+ T cells sorted from blood, taken in a trial of the OX40 agonist ivuxolimab.

The CDR3, as DNA: TGTGCCAGCAGTTTAGTCAGACGAAACTATGGCTACACCTTC. Its protein is CASSLVRRNYGYTF. The V call is TRBV28, the J call TRBJ1-2; D gene ambiguous. V gave up 2 bases and J gave up 2 bases, with 9 bases separating them. The CDR3 length is 14 residues. Germline V lookup: CDR1 MDHEN, CDR2 SYDVKM.